This T cell receptor (beta chain) came from a study of blood T cell repertoires in COVID-19. Study details: Samples of COVID-19 (acute and convalescent) were obtained from the United States, Italy and Spain. PBMCs, B-cell-depleted T cells, or T cells provided the cDNA or gDNA that made up the material.

Per the authors' pipeline: Using reference gene primer amplification, nucleated cell counts were estimated. The assay was immunoSEQ multiplex PCR, and TCRdb's table has in-frame clones only and misses some. Clone size and the V and J calls come from that table; the DNA yielded D and trimming. The repertoire has about 230,000 clones, around 83% of them found once; the top ten carry just under 7.5%. V was pared by 3 bases and J by 4 bases, with 15 bases between. The germline V gene has CDR1 GTSNPN and CDR2 SVGIG (reference sequence). This CDR3 region has 14 residues. The sequencing input was peripheral blood. This TCR was sampled from a woman aged 50 to 60 with acute or convalescent COVID-19. V is TRBV30 and J is TRBJ1-2; D gene ambiguous. CDR3: CAWRETDYLYGYTF. The CDR3 coding sequence is TGTGCCTGGAGAGAAACAGACTACCTCTATGGCTACACCTTC. Based on the CDR3 plus reference TRBV30 and TRBJ1-2, the full variable domain is SQTIHQWPATLVQPVGSPLSLECTVEGTSNPNLYWYRQAAGRGLQLLFYSVGIGQISSEVPQNLSASRPQDRQFILSSKKLLLSDSGFYLCAWRETDYLYGYTFGSGTRLTVV.